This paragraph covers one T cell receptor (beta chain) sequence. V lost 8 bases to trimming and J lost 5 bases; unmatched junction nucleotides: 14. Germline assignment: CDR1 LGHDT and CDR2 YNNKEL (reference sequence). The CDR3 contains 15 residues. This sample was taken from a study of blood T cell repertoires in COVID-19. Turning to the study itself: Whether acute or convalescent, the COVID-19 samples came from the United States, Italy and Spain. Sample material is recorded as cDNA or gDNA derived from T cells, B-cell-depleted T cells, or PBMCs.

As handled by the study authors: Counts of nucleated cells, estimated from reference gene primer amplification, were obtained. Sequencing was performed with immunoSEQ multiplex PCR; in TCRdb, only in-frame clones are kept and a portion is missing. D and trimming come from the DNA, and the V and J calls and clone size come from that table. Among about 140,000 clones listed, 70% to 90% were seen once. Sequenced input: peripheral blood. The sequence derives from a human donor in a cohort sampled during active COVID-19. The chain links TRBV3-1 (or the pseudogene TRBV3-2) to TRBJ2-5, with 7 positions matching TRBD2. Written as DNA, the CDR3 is TGTGCCAGCTCCACATCGGGCGGGGGTAGGGAGACCCAGTACTTC. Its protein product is CASSTSGGGRETQYF.